A selection of T cell receptor beta chains follows, all from one sample in a study of blood T cell repertoires in COVID-19. The assay was immunoSEQ multiplex PCR, and TCRdb's table has in-frame clones only and misses some. Counted here are around 200,000 clones, roughly 86% occurring once; the ten biggest clones make up 3% to 4%. The sequencing input was peripheral blood. The receptor source for this set is a man in his sixties or seventies with acute or convalescent COVID-19. The CDR3 runs from the conserved cysteine through the conserved F or W. The D gene is left open where the match is weak. Part of the rows lack a size; the others show once, few, many or a class for expanded clones.

D gene	V gene	CDR3 length	clone size	J gene	CDR3 DNA	CDR3 protein
NA	TRBV6-1	13	NA	TRBJ1-6	TGTGCCAGCAGTGAAGTCTCTAATTCACCCCTCCACTTT	CASSEVSNSPLHF
NA	TRBV7-2	14	NA	TRBJ1-1	TGTGCCAGCAGCACAGCAGGGTGGAACGCTGAAGCTTTCTTT	CASSTAGWNAEAFF
NA	TRBV5-1	14	few	TRBJ2-7	TGCGCCAGCCGATTCGGACAGCAAACCTACGAGCAGTACTTC	CASRFGQQTYEQYF
NA	TRBV7-3	13	NA	TRBJ2-5	TGTGCCAGCAGTCGCGGGGTCCAAGAGACCCAGTACTTC	CASSRGVQETQYF
TRBD1	TRBV28	15	NA	TRBJ1-2	TGTGCCAGCAGTCCGACCGACAGGGGGAAGAGCGGCTACACCTTC	CASSPTDRGKSGYTF
TRBD1	TRBV7-6	11	NA	TRBJ2-4	TGTGCCAGCAGCCACCCGGGACAGCAGTACTTC	CASSHPGQQYF
NA	TRBV2	15	NA	TRBJ2-2	TGTGCCAGCAGTGAACAACGCCGGGGCACCGGGGAGCTGTTTTTT	CASSEQRRGTGELFF
TRBD1	TRBV6-1	14	NA	TRBJ1-2	TGTGCCAGCAGGTACGGGACAGAAAACTATGGCTACACCTTC	CASRYGTENYGYTF
NA	TRBV6-1	14	many	TRBJ1-2	TGTGCCAGCAGTGAAGACCCGAAGGGGTATGGCTACACCTTC	CASSEDPKGYGYTF
TRBD1	TRBV7-9	13	NA	TRBJ1-1	TGTGCCAGCAGCTTGACAGGGTACACTGAAGCTTTCTTT	CASSLTGYTEAFF
NA	TRBV28	14	NA	TRBJ1-5	TGTGCCAGCAACGGAAGCCCAGGGCCTCAGCCCCAGCATTTT	CASNGSPGPQPQHF
NA	TRBV5-5	17	NA	TRBJ2-1	TGTGCCAGCAGCTACGGACTTTCACTCAACTCCTACAATGAGCAGTTCTTC	CASSYGLSLNSYNEQFF
TRBD1	TRBV5-5	15	NA	TRBJ1-6	TGTGCCAGCAGCTCGGGGACAGGGTATAATTCACCCCTCCACTTT	CASSSGTGYNSPLHF
NA	TRBV10-3	13	NA	TRBJ1-5	TGTGCCATCAGTGAATCGGCCCCGGGGCCCCAGCATTTT	CAISESAPGPQHF
NA	TRBV27	15	NA	TRBJ2-5	TGTGCCAGCAGTTTATCCCCGACGGGAAAAGGGACCCAGTACTTC	CASSLSPTGKGTQYF
NA	TRBV7-3	13	NA	TRBJ2-5	TGTGCCAGCAGCTATGGGCCAGAAGAGACCCAGTACTTC	CASSYGPEETQYF
NA	TRBV19	11	NA	TRBJ2-1	TGTGCCAGTAGTATGAGGAATGAGCAGTTCTTC	CASSMRNEQFF
NA	TRBV19	18	NA	TRBJ1-5	TGTGCCAGTAGTAACCACGTTTCGACAGCCTATAGCAATCAGCCCCAGCATTTT	CASSNHVSTAYSNQPQHF
TRBD2	TRBV5-1	15	NA	TRBJ2-7	TGCGCCAGCAGCACGGTAGCGGGAGCGAACTACGAGCAGTACTTC	CASSTVAGANYEQYF
NA	TRBV6-6	15	NA	TRBJ1-3	TGTGCCAGCAGTCGGGACACCAACTCTGGAAACACCATATATTTT	CASSRDTNSGNTIYF
NA	TRBV18	15	NA	TRBJ2-2	TGTGCCAGCTCAGTTCAGATTCTTGGCACCGGGGAGCTGTTTTTT	CASSVQILGTGELFF
TRBD1	TRBV5-6	16	few	TRBJ1-2	TGTGCCAGCAGCAGCCCCGGGACAGGGACGTTGGATGGCTACACCTTC	CASSSPGTGTLDGYTF
TRBD1	TRBV6-6	15	NA	TRBJ1-5	TGTGCCAGCAGTTACGAGCAGGGGGCTTATCAGCCCCAGCATTTT	CASSYEQGAYQPQHF
NA	TRBV23-1	16	NA	TRBJ1-1	TGCGCCAGCAGTCAATGTAGGCCACCTCGGTGGCACCGGGATTTCTTT	CASSQCRPPRWHRDFF
NA	TRBV5-1	12	NA	TRBJ2-3	TGCGCCAGCAGCTTGGGAGGGGATACGCAGTATTTT	CASSLGGDTQYF
NA	TRBV7-6	16	NA	TRBJ1-2	TGTGCCAGCAGCTTAGTCGCAGGGTCTGACTCATATGGCTACACCTTC	CASSLVAGSDSYGYTF
NA	TRBV19	14	NA	TRBJ1-1	TGTGCCAGTAGTAACAGGGTGGCGAACACTGAAGCTTTCTTT	CASSNRVANTEAFF
NA	TRBV5-1	15	NA	TRBJ2-2	TGCGCCAGCAGACTTTCCGGACTGAACACCGGGGAGCTGTTTTTT	CASRLSGLNTGELFF
NA	TRBV4-1	14	NA	TRBJ2-5	TGCGCCAGCAGCCAAAACCTAGGCCTAGAGACCCAGTACTTC	CASSQNLGLETQYF
NA	TRBV6-6	14	NA	TRBJ2-7	TGTGCCAGCAGTTACGAAACTCTAGCATATGAGCAGTACTTC	CASSYETLAYEQYF
NA	TRBV2	14	NA	TRBJ1-5	TGTGCCAGCAGTGAATCGTTGGCGAGGCAGCCCCAGCATTTT	CASSESLARQPQHF
TRBD2	TRBV3-1/TRBV3-2	14	NA	TRBJ2-7	TGTGCCAGCAGCCAAGATCTAGCGGGGCGCGAGCAGTACTTC	CASSQDLAGREQYF
TRBD2	TRBV18	15	NA	TRBJ2-3	TGTGCCAGCTCACTCCTACTAGCGGAAACAGATACGCAGTATTTT	CASSLLLAETDTQYF
NA	TRBV14	15	once	TRBJ2-1	TGTGCCAGCAGCCTTAAGCGGACTGTAGAAAATGAGCAGTTCTTC	CASSLKRTVENEQFF
TRBD1	TRBV4-2	16	NA	TRBJ1-4	TGTGCCAGCAGCCAAGTGGCACAGGGGGTAAATGAAAAACTGTTTTTT	CASSQVAQGVNEKLFF
NA	TRBV7-8	14	NA	TRBJ2-7	TGTGCCAGCAGCTTAGTCAGGGTTCCCTACGAGCAGTACTTC	CASSLVRVPYEQYF
NA	TRBV28	17	NA	TRBJ1-3	TGTGCCAGCACCTTTTCAACCGGACAGCCCTCTGGAAACACCATATATTTT	CASTFSTGQPSGNTIYF
NA	TRBV28	15	NA	TRBJ2-7	TGTGCCAGCACCTCCGGTATGTGGGAGCCCTACGAGCAGTACTTC	CASTSGMWEPYEQYF
NA	TRBV21-1	14	once	TRBJ1-5	TGTGCCAGCAGTCCGGGGACAGGGAGACAGCCCCAGCATTTT	CASSPGTGRQPQHF
TRBD2	TRBV30	16	NA	TRBJ2-2	TGTGCCTGGAGTGTCTGGCTAGCGGGCTACACCGGGGAGCTGTTTTTT	CAWSVWLAGYTGELFF
NA	TRBV11-3	14	NA	TRBJ2-7	TGTGCCAGCAGCTTTTCGGGATGCCTCTACGAGCAGTACTTC	CASSFSGCLYEQYF
NA	TRBV18	13	NA	TRBJ1-5	TGTGCCAGCTCCGGGACTAACAATCAGCCCCAGCATTTT	CASSGTNNQPQHF
TRBD1	TRBV4-2	15	NA	TRBJ2-2	TGTGCCAGCAGCCAAAGACAGGGGGGCACCGGGGAGCTGTTTTTT	CASSQRQGGTGELFF
TRBD1	TRBV12-3/TRBV12-4	13	NA	TRBJ1-6	TGTGCCAGCACACTGACAGGGGGGTCACCCCTCCACTTT	CASTLTGGSPLHF
NA	TRBV18	15	NA	TRBJ1-5	TGTGCCAGCTCACCACCGGGCGGGGCCAATCAGCCCCAGCATTTT	CASSPPGGANQPQHF
NA	TRBV24-1	15	NA	TRBJ2-5	TGTGCCACCAGTGATTTGGGGGACTCGCAAGAGACCCAGTACTTC	CATSDLGDSQETQYF
NA	TRBV9	16	NA	TRBJ2-5	TGTGCCAGCAGCGTAGATCCAGGGCAAGGGGAAGAGACCCAGTACTTC	CASSVDPGQGEETQYF
TRBD1	TRBV5-8	15	NA	TRBJ2-3	TGTGCCAGCAGCAACCGGGACAGGGGAACAGATACGCAGTATTTT	CASSNRDRGTDTQYF
TRBD1	TRBV30	15	NA	TRBJ1-6	TGTGCCTGGACTTCCCCGGAGGGACAGTATTCACCCCTCCACTTT	CAWTSPEGQYSPLHF
TRBD1	TRBV6-2/TRBV6-3	16	few	TRBJ1-2	TGTGCCAGCAGTTACCCAGAGGACAGGGGAAACTATGGCTACACCTTC	CASSYPEDRGNYGYTF
TRBD2	TRBV7-2	17	once	TRBJ2-3	TGTGCCAGCAGCTTAAGGAAGCGGGGGGGCCGGGTAGATACGCAGTATTTT	CASSLRKRGGRVDTQYF
TRBD1	TRBV7-8	15	NA	TRBJ2-7	TGTGCCAGCAGCCATCCGGGGACAGGGTCCTACGAGCAGTACTTC	CASSHPGTGSYEQYF
TRBD1	TRBV3-1/TRBV3-2	14	NA	TRBJ1-2	TGTGCCAGCAGTTCGGACAGGTGGTGGTATGGCTACACCTTC	CASSSDRWWYGYTF